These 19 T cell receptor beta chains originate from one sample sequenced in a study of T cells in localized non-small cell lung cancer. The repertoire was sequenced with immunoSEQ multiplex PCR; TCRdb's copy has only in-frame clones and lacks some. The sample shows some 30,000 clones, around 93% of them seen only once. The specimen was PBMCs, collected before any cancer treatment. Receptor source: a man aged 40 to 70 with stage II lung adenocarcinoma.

The CDR3 DNA reads as TGTGCCAGCAGCAAAATTTCGGCGGCTCCAAATGAAAAACTGTTTTTT. Translated: CASSKISAAPNEKLFF. The chain couples TRBV27 to TRBJ1-4, with D uncertain. The CDR3 sequence is 16 residues long. With 6 bases removed from V and 5 bases from J, the gap between germline ends came to 19 bases. Germline V lookup: CDR1 MNHEY, CDR2 SMNVEV (reference sequence). Based on the CDR3 plus reference TRBV27 and TRBJ1-4, the full variable domain is EAQVTQNPRYLITVTGKKLTVTCSQNMNHEYMSWYRQDPGLGLRQIYYSMNVEVTDKGDVPEGYKVSRKEKRNFPLILESPSPNQTSLYFCASSKISAAPNEKLFFGSGTQLSVL.

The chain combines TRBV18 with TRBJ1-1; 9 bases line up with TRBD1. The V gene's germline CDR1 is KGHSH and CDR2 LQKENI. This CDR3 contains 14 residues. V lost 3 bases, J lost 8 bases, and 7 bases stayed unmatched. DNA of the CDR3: TGTGCCAGCTCACCGGAACCGGGACAGGGAGAAGCTTTCTTT. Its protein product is CASSPEPGQGEAFF.

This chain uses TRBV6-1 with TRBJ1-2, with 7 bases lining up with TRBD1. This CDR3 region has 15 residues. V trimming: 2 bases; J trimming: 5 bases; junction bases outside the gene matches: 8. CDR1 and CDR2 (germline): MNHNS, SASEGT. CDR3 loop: CASSETPGQRYGYTF. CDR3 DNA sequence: TGTGCCAGCAGTGAAACGCCGGGACAGAGATATGGCTACACCTTC.

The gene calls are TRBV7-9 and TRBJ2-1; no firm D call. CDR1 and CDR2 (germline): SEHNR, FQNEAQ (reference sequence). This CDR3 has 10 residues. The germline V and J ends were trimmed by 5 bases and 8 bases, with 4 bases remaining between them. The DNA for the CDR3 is TGTGCCAGCAGCATCGATGAGCAGTTCTTC. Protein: CASSIDEQFF. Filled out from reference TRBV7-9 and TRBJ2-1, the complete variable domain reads DTGVSQNPRHKITKRGQNVTFRCDPISEHNRLYWYRQTLGQGPEFLTYFQNEAQLEKSRLLSDRFSAERPKGSFSTLEIQRTEQGDSAMYLCASSIDEQFFGPGTRLTVL.

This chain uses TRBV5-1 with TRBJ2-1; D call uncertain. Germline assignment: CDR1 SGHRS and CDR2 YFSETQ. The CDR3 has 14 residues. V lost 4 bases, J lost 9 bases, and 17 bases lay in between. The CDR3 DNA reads TGCGCCAGCAGCCCCTTCCCACAGACCGGTGAGCAGTTCTTC. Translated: CASSPFPQTGEQFF.

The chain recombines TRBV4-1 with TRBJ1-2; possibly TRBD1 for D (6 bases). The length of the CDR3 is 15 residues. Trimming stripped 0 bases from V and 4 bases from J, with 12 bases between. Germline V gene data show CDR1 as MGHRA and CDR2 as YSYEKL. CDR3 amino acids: CASSQDPLGAYGYTF. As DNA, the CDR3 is TGCGCCAGCAGCCAAGATCCCCTGGGGGCCTATGGCTACACCTTC.

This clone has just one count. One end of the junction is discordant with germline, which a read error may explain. CDR3 nucleotide sequence: TGCGCCAGCAACTTGGGGACAACTAATGAAAAACTGTTTTTT. Its translation is CASNLGTTNEKLFF. The chain has TRBV5-1 and TRBJ1-4, with D hard to call. The CDR3 totals 14 residues. Germline loops: CDR1 SGHRS, CDR2 YFSETQ.

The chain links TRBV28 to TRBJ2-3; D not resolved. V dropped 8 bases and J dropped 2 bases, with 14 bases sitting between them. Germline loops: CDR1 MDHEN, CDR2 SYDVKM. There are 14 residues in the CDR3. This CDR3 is CASSPGQNTDTQYF. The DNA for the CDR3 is TGTGCCAGCTCCCCCGGGCAGAACACAGATACGCAGTATTTT.

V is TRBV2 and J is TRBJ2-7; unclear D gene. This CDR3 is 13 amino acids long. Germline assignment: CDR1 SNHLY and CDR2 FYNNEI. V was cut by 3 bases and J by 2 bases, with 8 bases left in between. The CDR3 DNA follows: TGTGCCAGCAGTGAGCTATTACCCTACGAGCAGTACTTC. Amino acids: CASSELLPYEQYF.

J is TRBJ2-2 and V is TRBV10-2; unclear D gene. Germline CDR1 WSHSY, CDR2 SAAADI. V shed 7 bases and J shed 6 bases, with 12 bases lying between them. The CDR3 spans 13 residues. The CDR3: CASILGRAGELFF. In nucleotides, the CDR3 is TGCGCCAGCATTCTAGGTAGGGCCGGGGAGCTGTTTTTT.

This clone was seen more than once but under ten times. CDR3 protein: CASSLWSETQYF. The CDR3 nucleotides are TGTGCCAGCAGTTTATGGTCTGAGACCCAGTACTTC. The V gene is TRBV28, the J gene TRBJ2-5; D is undetermined. The CDR3 sequence is 12 residues long. Germline lookup yields CDR1 MDHEN and CDR2 SYDVKM. Deletions cut 0 bases from V and 5 bases from J, with 4 bases between.

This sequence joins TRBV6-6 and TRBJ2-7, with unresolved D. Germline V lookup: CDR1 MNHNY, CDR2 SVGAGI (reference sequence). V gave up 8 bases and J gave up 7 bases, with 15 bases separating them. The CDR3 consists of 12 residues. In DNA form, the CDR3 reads TGTGCCAGCTGGGGAAGCCGTGGGGAGCAGTACTTC. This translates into CASWGSRGEQYF.

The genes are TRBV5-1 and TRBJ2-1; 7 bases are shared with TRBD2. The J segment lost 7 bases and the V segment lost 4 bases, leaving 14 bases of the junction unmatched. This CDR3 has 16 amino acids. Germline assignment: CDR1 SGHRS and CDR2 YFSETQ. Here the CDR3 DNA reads TGCGCCAGCAGCCCAGGAAGCGGGACCCCGATGAATGAGCAGTTCTTC. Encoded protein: CASSPGSGTPMNEQFF.

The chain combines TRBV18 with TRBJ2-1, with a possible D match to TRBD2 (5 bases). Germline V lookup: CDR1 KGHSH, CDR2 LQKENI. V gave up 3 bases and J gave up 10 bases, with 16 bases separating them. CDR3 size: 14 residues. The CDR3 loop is CASSPIVAGREQFF. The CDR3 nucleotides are TGTGCCAGCTCACCGATTGTTGCGGGCAGGGAGCAGTTCTTC.

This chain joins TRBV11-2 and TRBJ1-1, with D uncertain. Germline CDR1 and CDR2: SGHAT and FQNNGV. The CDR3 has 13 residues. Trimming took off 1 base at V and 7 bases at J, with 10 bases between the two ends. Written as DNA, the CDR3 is TGTGCCAGCAGCTTAGGCGGACTGAATGAAGCTTTCTTT. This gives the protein CASSLGGLNEAFF.

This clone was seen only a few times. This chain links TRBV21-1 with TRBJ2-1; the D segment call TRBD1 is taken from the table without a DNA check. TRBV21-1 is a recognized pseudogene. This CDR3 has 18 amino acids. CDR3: CASSKGVPGGDRYNEQFF. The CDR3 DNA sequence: TGTGCCAGCAGCAAAGGGGTCCCAGGGGGCGACAGGTACAATGAGCAGTTCTTC.

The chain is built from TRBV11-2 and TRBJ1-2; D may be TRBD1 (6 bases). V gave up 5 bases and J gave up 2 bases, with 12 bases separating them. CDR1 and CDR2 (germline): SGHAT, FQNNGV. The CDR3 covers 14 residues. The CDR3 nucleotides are TGTGCCAGCAGCCGGGCGGGGGGCAACTATGGCTACACCTTC. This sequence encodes CASSRAGGNYGYTF.

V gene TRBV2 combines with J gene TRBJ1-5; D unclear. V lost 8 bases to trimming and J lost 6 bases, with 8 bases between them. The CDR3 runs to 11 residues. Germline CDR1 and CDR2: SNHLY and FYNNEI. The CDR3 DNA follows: TGTGCCAGCTCAGGCGGTCAGCCCCAGCATTTT. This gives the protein CASSGGQPQHF.

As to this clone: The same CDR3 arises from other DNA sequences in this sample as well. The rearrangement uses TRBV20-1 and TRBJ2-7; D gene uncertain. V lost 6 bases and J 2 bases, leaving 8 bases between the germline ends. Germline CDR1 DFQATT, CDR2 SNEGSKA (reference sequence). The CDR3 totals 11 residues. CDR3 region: CSARHTYEQYF. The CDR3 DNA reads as TGCAGTGCCCGCCATACCTACGAGCAGTACTTC.